This TCR beta chain was identified in a study of control samples from healthy donors and cancer patients. Some clones are missing from TCRdb's copy, which holds only in-frame ones; the method was immunoSEQ multiplex PCR. The table records about 98,000 clones, roughly four fifths of them present only once. The CDR3 sequence is 14 residues long. The V segment lost 4 bases and the J segment 4 bases; nucleotides outside the gene matches: 8. Germline V CDR1 and CDR2: SGHNT, YYREEE (reference sequence). V and J are TRBV5-4 and TRBJ2-7; 7 bases map to TRBD1. The sequenced sample was blood. This sequence was found in a man between 60 and 75 years old in good health. CDR3 nucleotide sequence: TGTGCCAGCAGCACCGGGACAGTCATATACGAGCAGTACTTC. It codes for CASSTGTVIYEQYF.